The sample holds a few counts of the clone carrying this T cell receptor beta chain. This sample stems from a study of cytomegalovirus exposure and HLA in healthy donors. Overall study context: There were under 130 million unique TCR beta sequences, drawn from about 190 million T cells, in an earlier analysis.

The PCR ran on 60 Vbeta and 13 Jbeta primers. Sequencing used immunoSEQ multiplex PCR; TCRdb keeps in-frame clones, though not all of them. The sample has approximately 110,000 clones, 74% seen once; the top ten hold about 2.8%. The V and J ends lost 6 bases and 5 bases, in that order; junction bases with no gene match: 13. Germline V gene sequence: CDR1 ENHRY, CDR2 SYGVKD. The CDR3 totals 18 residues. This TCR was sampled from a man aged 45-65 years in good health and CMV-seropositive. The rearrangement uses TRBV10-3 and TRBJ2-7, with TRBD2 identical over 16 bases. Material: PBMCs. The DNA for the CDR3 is TGTGCCATCAGGGGGGGACTAGCGGGAGGGAGTAATCAGGACGAGCAGTACTTC. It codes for CAIRGGLAGGSNQDEQYF.